A single sample gave rise to the 8 T cell receptor beta chains below, sequenced in a study of regulatory and conventional T cells in RAG deficiency. The method was immunoSEQ multiplex PCR; TCRdb's version includes in-frame clones alone and lacks a portion of them. The table has tens of thousands of clones, 89% seen once. These data were likewise used in another study, on regulatory T cells. That report adds: Amplification used 52 TRBV primers and 13 TRBJ primers.

The material sequenced was CD8+ T cells sorted from blood. These receptors all stem from a human donor in good health.

As DNA, the CDR3 is TGTGCCAGCAGTGAAGGGGACGTTGCGGCCCAGTACTTC. Amino acid sequence: CASSEGDVAAQYF. The chain links TRBV6-1 to TRBJ2-5; possibly TRBD1 or TRBD2 for D (5 bases each). V was shortened by 1 base and J by 9 bases, with 12 bases between the two germline ends. CDR1 and CDR2 from the germline V gene are MNHNS and SASEGT. CDR3 size: 13 residues.

The chain has TRBV29-1 and TRBJ1-1; possibly TRBD1 for D (6 bases). This CDR3 is 12 amino acids long. Trimming took 0 bases from V and 9 from J, leaving 11 bases between them. Per germline, CDR1 SQVTM and CDR2 ANQGSEA. This CDR3 reads CSVEEPGAQAFF. The CDR3 DNA is TGCAGCGTTGAAGAGCCAGGGGCACAAGCTTTCTTT.

The V call is TRBV30, the J call TRBJ1-6, with TRBD1 matching over 7 bases. The CDR3 spans 13 residues. Germline V gives CDR1 GTSNPN, CDR2 SVGIG (reference sequence). V trimming: 7 bases; J trimming: 5 bases; junction bases outside the gene matches: 5. CDR3 DNA sequence: TGTGCCTTCGCGGGACAGCATAATTCACCCCTCCACTTT. This gives the protein CAFAGQHNSPLHF.

The CDR3: CARSLATSYNEQFF. The CDR3 DNA reads TGTGCCAGGAGCCTAGCGACTTCCTACAATGAGCAGTTCTTC. The J gene is TRBJ2-1, the V gene TRBV2; D is perhaps TRBD2 (6 bases). Per germline, CDR1 SNHLY and CDR2 FYNNEI. The CDR3 consists of 14 residues. Trimming took off 9 bases at V and 1 base at J, with 13 bases between the two ends.

The chain employs TRBV11-1 and TRBJ2-1; D gene unclear. Germline loops: CDR1 SGHAT, CDR2 FQDESV (reference sequence). Trimming shortened V by 6 bases and J by 3 bases, and 6 bases separated the two germline ends. The CDR3 is made up of 12 amino acids. The CDR3 loop is CASSGNYNEQFF. The CDR3 DNA reads as TGTGCCAGCAGTGGAAACTACAATGAGCAGTTCTTC. The whole variable domain, remainder taken from reference TRBV11-1 and TRBJ2-1, is EAEVAQSPRYKITEKSQAVAFWCDPISGHATLYWYRQILGQGPELLVQFQDESVVDDSQLPKDRFSAERLKGVDSTLKIQPAELGDSAMYLCASSGNYNEQFFGPGTRLTVL.

The rearrangement links TRBV2 to TRBJ2-6; D is possibly TRBD2 (5 bases). This CDR3 has 15 residues. V lost 3 bases and J 2 bases, leaving 8 bases between the germline ends. Germline-derived CDR1 and CDR2 are SNHLY and FYNNEI. The CDR3 region has the DNA TGTGCCAGCAGTGATGCCGGGGCTGGGGCCAACGTCCTGACTTTC. Amino acid sequence: CASSDAGAGANVLTF.

This clone was recorded only once. The chain links TRBV15 to TRBJ2-6; perhaps D is TRBD1 or TRBD2 (5 bases each). Trimming pared 0 bases from V and 4 bases from J, leaving 10 bases between. The CDR3 is 16 amino acids. The germline V gene encodes CDR1 LNHNV and CDR2 YYDKDF (reference sequence). The CDR3 DNA sequence: TGTGCCACCAGCAGAGATGAGGGACCAGGGGCCAACGTCCTGACTTTC. This codes for CATSRDEGPGANVLTF.

V gene TRBV10-1 combines with J gene TRBJ2-1; possibly TRBD1 or TRBD2 for D (6 bases each). Germline lookup yields CDR1 WNHNN and CDR2 SYGVQD (reference sequence). Trimming took 6 bases from V and 8 from J, leaving 23 bases between them. The CDR3 runs to 16 residues. The CDR3: CASSGERGVPRDEQFF. The CDR3 DNA reads as TGCGCCAGCAGCGGTGAAAGGGGGGTTCCCCGGGATGAGCAGTTCTTC.